Shown below are 16 T cell receptor beta chains from a single sample sequenced in a study of CD8+CD57+ T cells in acquired aplastic anemia. Both TCR beta VDJ combination and CDR3 sequence profiling were carried out. Genomic DNA was the template for this profiling. TCRdb reprocessed the reads with MiXCR, giving one entry per CDR3 protein. The table records about 48,000 distinct CDR3 sequences, approximately 72% of them present only once. The sequencing input was sorted CD4+, CD8+, or CD8+CD57+ T cells (not recorded which) from PBMCs. The origin of the receptors is a human donor in good health, serving as a control.

The chain carries TRBV24-1 and TRBJ2-5; either TRBD1 or TRBD2 may supply D (5 bases each). V was trimmed by 2 bases and J by 3 bases, leaving 9 bases between them. The germline V gene has CDR1 KGHDR and CDR2 SFDVKD. This CDR3 is built from 14 residues. The CDR3: CATSDSGTEETQYF. CDR3 sequence (DNA): TGTGCCACCAGTGATTCCGGGACGGAAGAGACCCAGTACTTC.

The V call is TRBV29-1, the J call TRBJ2-7; D remains ambiguous. Looked up from germline, CDR1 is SQVTM and CDR2 is ANQGSEA. V lost 1 base and J 0 bases, leaving 13 bases between the germline ends. This CDR3 is built from 15 residues. The CDR3 coding sequence is TGCAGCGTTGAAGTGCAAACAGCGAGCTCCTACGAGCAGTACTTC. It yields the protein CSVEVQTASSYEQYF.

This rearrangement joins TRBV19 to TRBJ2-7, with a possible D match to TRBD1 (6 bases). In germline, CDR1 is LNHDA, CDR2 SQIVND (reference sequence). The CDR3 sequence is 14 residues long. V was trimmed by 5 bases and J by 3 bases, leaving 14 bases between them. The chain's CDR3 is CASSRRRDNYEQYF. DNA of the CDR3: TGTGCCAGTAGTCGAAGAAGGGACAACTACGAGCAGTACTTC.

The chain joins TRBV15 to TRBJ2-7; weak D call: TRBD2 (6 bases). Germline values: CDR1 LNHNV, CDR2 YYDKDF (reference sequence). V was clipped by 3 bases and J by 3 bases, with 12 bases between them. The CDR3 consists of 14 residues. In nucleotides, the CDR3 is TGTGCCACCAGCAGCGCGGGACCAGGCTACGAGCAGTACTTC. Protein sequence: CATSSAGPGYEQYF.

This clonotype was counted at least ten times. The V and J genes are TRBV20-1 and TRBJ2-1, with 7 bases fitting TRBD2. The J segment lost 4 bases and the V segment lost 1 base, leaving 4 bases of the junction unmatched. Germline CDR1 reads DFQATT; CDR2 reads SNEGSKA (reference sequence). The CDR3 has 14 amino acids. The CDR3 spells CSARASAGYNEQFF. CDR3 bases: TGCAGTGCTAGAGCCTCAGCGGGGTACAATGAGCAGTTCTTC.

A word on this clonotype: Mismatch with germline at one junction end may stem from a read error. This chain connects TRBV7-8 to TRBJ2-5; D unclear. From germline, CDR1 is SGHVS and CDR2 FQNEAQ. The CDR3 has 14 amino acids. The CDR3 DNA reads as TGTGCCAGCAGCTTAGACTGGAATCAAGGGACCCAGTACTTC. This translates into CASSLDWNQGTQYF. Full variable domain (remainder filled in from reference TRBV7-8 and TRBJ2-5): GAGVSQSPRYKVAKRGQDVALRCDPISGHVSLFWYQQALGQGPEFLTYFQNEAQLDKSGLPSDRFFAERPEGSVSTLKIQRTQQEDSAVYLCASSLDWNQGTQYFGPGTRLLVL.

This chain connects TRBV29-1 to TRBJ2-7; perhaps D is TRBD1 or TRBD2 (5 bases each). This CDR3 has 14 amino acids. With 6 bases removed from V and 5 bases from J, the gap between germline ends came to 20 bases. Germline assignment: CDR1 SQVTM and CDR2 ANQGSEA. The CDR3 DNA follows: TGCAGCGTACTCGGCGGGCAGGGTATGGACGAGCAGTACTTC. Amino acids: CSVLGGQGMDEQYF.

The rearrangement links TRBV10-3 to TRBJ1-2; tentatively, D is TRBD1 (5 bases). The CDR3 spans 15 residues. Trimming removed 0 bases from V and 4 bases from J, with 12 bases in between. Germline V gene lookup returns CDR1 ENHRY and CDR2 SYGVKD. The CDR3, as DNA: TGTGCCATCAGTGAGTCCTCTGGGACGTTCTATGGCTACACCTTC. This translates into CAISESSGTFYGYTF.

By share, this clonotype ranks as medium-sized. This chain links TRBV4-2 with TRBJ2-7; 7 positions match TRBD2. V shed 4 bases and J 2 bases; nucleotides not matched to a gene: 23. Germline lookup yields CDR1 LGHNA and CDR2 YNFKEQ. The CDR3 has 20 residues. CDR3 sequence reads: CASSPPSMRGSTYPAYEQYF. Here the CDR3 DNA reads TGTGCCAGCAGCCCCCCTTCCATGCGGGGGTCTACTTACCCCGCCTACGAGCAGTACTTC.

This clonotype is a singleton in its sample. This rearrangement joins TRBV5-1 to TRBJ2-3; 10 positions agree with TRBD2. CDR1 SGHRS and CDR2 YFSETQ come from the germline V gene. V gave up 7 bases and J gave up 2 bases; unmatched junction bases: 13. The CDR3 sequence is 17 residues long. This chain's CDR3 is CASLAPTSGENTDTQYF. The CDR3 nucleotides are TGCGCCAGCTTAGCTCCAACTAGCGGGGAGAACACAGATACGCAGTATTTT.

This clonotype was observed many times. The CDR3 protein is CASSEEGGSPTYEQYF. Written as DNA, the CDR3 is TGTGCCAGCAGTGAAGAGGGCGGGAGCCCCACCTACGAGCAGTACTTC. The chain joins TRBV6-1 to TRBJ2-7; TRBD2 agrees at 7 bases. The CDR3 has 16 residues. CDR1 and CDR2 (germline): MNHNS, SASEGT. Germline trimming cut 1 base from V and 2 bases from J; bases unmatched to any gene: 8.

The chain is built from TRBV2 and TRBJ2-5; D remains unclear. Germline V gene data show CDR1 as SNHLY and CDR2 as FYNNEI. CDR3 length: 16 amino acids. V lost 7 bases to trimming and J lost 5 bases, with 23 bases between them. CDR3: CASTSPSSQEYETQYF. The CDR3 bases are TGTGCCAGCACCTCCCCGAGCAGCCAAGAATACGAGACCCAGTACTTC.

This clonotype has only one observation. CDR3 DNA sequence: TGCAGCGTTGAAAACCAGGGGGATGGCTACACCTTC. Residues: CSVENQGDGYTF. The chain is built from TRBV29-1 and TRBJ1-2; 7 positions agree with TRBD1. V lost 2 bases, J lost 6 bases, and 3 bases stayed unmatched. There are 12 residues in the CDR3. Looked up from germline, CDR1 is SQVTM and CDR2 is ANQGSEA. Full variable domain (rest looked up from reference TRBV29-1 and TRBJ1-2): SAVISQKPSRDICQRGTSLTIQCQVDSQVTMMFWYRQQPGQSLTLIATANQGSEATYESGFVIDKFPISRPNLTFSTLTVSNMSPEDSSIYLCSVENQGDGYTFGSGTRLTVV.

This clonotype came up a few times. The gene calls are TRBV29-1 and TRBJ1-2, with D unclear. The CDR3 is 13 residues long. Trimming removed 0 bases at V and 8 bases at J, with 13 bases between. Germline V gene lookup returns CDR1 SQVTM and CDR2 ANQGSEA. CDR3 protein: CSVEDLGVSGYTF. The DNA of the CDR3 is TGCAGCGTTGAAGACCTCGGAGTAAGCGGCTACACCTTC.

The rearrangement joins TRBV13 to TRBJ2-1, with D tentatively TRBD2 (5 bases). V shed 1 base and J shed 0 bases, with 13 bases lying between them. Germline V CDR1 and CDR2: PRHDT, FYEKMQ (reference sequence). The CDR3 contains 17 residues. The DNA for the CDR3 is TGTGCCAGCAGCTTAGCCAAGCGGTTATCCTCCTACAATGAGCAGTTCTTC. Protein sequence: CASSLAKRLSSYNEQFF.

V and J are TRBV19 and TRBJ2-7; D possibly corresponds to TRBD1 (6 bases). V was shortened by 1 base and J by 2 bases, with 9 bases between the two germline ends. Germline CDR1 reads LNHDA; CDR2 reads SQIVND (reference sequence). This CDR3 region has 14 residues. The DNA of the CDR3 is TGTGCCAGTAGTATAGTTTGGACAGCCTACGAGCAGTACTTC. Its protein product is CASSIVWTAYEQYF.